Here is one T cell receptor beta chain with its context. The record originates from a study of blood T cell repertoires in COVID-19. The repertoire was sequenced with immunoSEQ multiplex PCR; TCRdb's copy has only in-frame clones and lacks some. The sample carries about 150,000 clones, about 85% recorded once. The CDR3 extends over 15 amino acids. V trimming: 5 bases; J trimming: 0 bases; junction bases outside the gene matches: 6. Looked up from germline, CDR1 is LGHNT and CDR2 is FRNRAP. This TCR was recovered from a woman in her 70s with acute or convalescent COVID-19. The sequenced material came from peripheral blood. This sequence joins TRBV12-5 and TRBJ1-1, with 7 nucleotides matching TRBD1. CDR3 residues: CASGTNRGVNTEAFF. CDR3 DNA: TGTGCTAGTGGTACAAACAGGGGAGTGAACACTGAAGCTTTCTTT. Filled out from reference TRBV12-5 and TRBJ1-1, the complete variable domain reads DARVTQTPRHKVTEMGQEVTMRCQPILGHNTVFWYRQTMMQGLELLAYFRNRAPLDDSGMPKDRFSAEMPDATLATLKIQPSEPRDSAVYFCASGTNRGVNTEAFFGQGTRLTVV.